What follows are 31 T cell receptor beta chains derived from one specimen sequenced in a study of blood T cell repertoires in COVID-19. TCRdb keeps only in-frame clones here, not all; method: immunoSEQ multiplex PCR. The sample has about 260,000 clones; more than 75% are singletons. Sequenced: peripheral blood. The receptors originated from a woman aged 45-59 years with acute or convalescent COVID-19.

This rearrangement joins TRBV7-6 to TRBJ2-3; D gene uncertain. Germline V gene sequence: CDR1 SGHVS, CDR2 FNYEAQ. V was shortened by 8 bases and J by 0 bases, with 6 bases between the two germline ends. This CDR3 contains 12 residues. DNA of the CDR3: TGTGCCAGCGGAGAGAGCACAGATACGCAGTATTTT. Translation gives CASGESTDTQYF. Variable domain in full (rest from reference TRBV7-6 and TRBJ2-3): GAGVSQSPRYKVTKRGQDVALRCDPISGHVSLYWYRQALGQGPEFLTYFNYEAQQDKSGLPNDRFSAERPEGSISTLTIQRTEQRDSAMYRCASGESTDTQYFGPGTRLTVL.

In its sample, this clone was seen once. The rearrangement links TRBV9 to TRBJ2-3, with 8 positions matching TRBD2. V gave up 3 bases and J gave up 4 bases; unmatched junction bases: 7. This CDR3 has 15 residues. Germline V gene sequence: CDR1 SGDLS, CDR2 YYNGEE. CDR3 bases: TGTGCCAGCAGCGGTCCGGGACTAGGACCAGATACGCAGTATTTT. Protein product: CASSGPGLGPDTQYF.

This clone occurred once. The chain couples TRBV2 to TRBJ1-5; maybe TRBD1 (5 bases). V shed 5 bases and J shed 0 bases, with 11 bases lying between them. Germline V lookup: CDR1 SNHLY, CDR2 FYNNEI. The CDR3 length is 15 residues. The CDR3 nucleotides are TGTGCCAGCAGTACAGACAGCCATAGCAATCAGCCCCAGCATTTT. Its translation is CASSTDSHSNQPQHF.

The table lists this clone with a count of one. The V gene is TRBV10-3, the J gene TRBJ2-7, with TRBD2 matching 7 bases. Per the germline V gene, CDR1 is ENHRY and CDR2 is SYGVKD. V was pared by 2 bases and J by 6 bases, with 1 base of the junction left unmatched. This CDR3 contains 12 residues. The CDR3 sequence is CAISEASGEQYF. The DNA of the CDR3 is TGTGCCATCAGTGAGGCTAGCGGCGAGCAGTACTTC.

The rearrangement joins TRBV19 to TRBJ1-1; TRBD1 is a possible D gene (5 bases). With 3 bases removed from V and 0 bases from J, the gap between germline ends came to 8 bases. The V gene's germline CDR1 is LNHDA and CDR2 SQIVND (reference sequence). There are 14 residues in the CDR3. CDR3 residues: CASSMEGVNTEAFF. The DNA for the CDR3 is TGTGCCAGTAGTATGGAAGGGGTGAACACTGAAGCTTTCTTT.

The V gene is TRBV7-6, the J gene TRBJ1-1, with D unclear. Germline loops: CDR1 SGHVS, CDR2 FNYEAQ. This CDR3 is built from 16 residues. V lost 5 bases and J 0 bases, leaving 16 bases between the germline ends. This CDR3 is CASSPRREGMNTEAFF. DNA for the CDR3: TGTGCCAGCAGCCCCCGGAGGGAGGGAATGAACACTGAAGCTTTCTTT.

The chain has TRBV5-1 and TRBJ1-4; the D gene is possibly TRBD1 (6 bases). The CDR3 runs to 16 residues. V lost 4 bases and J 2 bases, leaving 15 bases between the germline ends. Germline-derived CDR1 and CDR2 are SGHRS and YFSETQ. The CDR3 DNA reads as TGCGCCAGCAGCCGCCGACCGACAGGTACTAATGAAAAACTGTTTTTT. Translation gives CASSRRPTGTNEKLFF.

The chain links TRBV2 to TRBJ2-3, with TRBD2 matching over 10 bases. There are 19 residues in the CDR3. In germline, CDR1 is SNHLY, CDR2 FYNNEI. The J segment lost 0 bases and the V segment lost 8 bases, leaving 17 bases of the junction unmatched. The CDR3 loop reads CASCRSELAGTASTDTQYF. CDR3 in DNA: TGTGCCAGCTGTCGATCGGAACTAGCGGGAACGGCTAGCACAGATACGCAGTATTTT.

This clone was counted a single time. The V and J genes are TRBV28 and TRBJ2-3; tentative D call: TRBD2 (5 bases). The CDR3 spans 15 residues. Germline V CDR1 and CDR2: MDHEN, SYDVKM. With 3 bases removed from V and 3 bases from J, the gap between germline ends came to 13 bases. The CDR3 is CASSFLGSPTDTQYF. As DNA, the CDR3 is TGTGCCAGCAGTTTTTTGGGGAGTCCTACAGATACGCAGTATTTT.

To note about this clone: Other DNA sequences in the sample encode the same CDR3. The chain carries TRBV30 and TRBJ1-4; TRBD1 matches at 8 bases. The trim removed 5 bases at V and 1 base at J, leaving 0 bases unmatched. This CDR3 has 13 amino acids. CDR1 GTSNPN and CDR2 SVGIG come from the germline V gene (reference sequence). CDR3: CAWGQGTNEKLFF. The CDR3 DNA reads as TGTGCCTGGGGACAGGGAACTAATGAAAAACTGTTTTTT. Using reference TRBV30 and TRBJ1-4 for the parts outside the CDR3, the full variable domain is SQTIHQWPATLVQPVGSPLSLECTVEGTSNPNLYWYRQAAGRGLQLLFYSVGIGQISSEVPQNLSASRPQDRQFILSSKKLLLSDSGFYLCAWGQGTNEKLFFGSGTQLSVL.

CDR3 bases: TGTGCCACCAGTGCCCTTGGAGGCGTCACAGATACGCAGTATTTT. Translating gives CATSALGGVTDTQYF. The chain joins TRBV24-1 to TRBJ2-3; TRBD2 might be the D (5 bases). Trimming removed 5 bases at V and 2 bases at J, with 13 bases between. CDR3 size: 15 residues. Germline values: CDR1 KGHDR, CDR2 SFDVKD.

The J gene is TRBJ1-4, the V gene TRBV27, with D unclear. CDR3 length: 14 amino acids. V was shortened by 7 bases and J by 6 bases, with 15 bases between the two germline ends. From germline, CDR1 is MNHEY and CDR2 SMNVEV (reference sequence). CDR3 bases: TGTGCCAGCACTATGAGGAGGGCGGATGAAAAACTGTTTTTT. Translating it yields CASTMRRADEKLFF. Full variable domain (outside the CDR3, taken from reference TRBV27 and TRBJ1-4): EAQVTQNPRYLITVTGKKLTVTCSQNMNHEYMSWYRQDPGLGLRQIYYSMNVEVTDKGDVPEGYKVSRKEKRNFPLILESPSPNQTSLYFCASTMRRADEKLFFGSGTQLSVL.

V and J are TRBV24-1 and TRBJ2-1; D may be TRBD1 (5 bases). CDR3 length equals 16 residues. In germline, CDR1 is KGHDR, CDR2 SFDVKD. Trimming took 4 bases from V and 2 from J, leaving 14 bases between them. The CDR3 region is CATSDVTTGTYNEQFF. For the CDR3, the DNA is TGTGCCACCAGTGACGTTACCACAGGAACCTACAATGAGCAGTTCTTC.

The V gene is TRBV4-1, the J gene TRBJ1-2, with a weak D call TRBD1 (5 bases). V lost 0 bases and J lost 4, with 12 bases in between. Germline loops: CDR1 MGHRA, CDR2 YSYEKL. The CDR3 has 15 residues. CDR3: CASSQDLEGIYGYTF. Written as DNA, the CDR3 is TGCGCCAGCAGCCAAGATTTGGAGGGGATCTATGGCTACACCTTC.

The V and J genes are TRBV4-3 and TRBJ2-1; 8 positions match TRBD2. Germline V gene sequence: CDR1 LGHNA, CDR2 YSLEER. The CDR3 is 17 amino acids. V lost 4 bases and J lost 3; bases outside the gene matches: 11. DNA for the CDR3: TGCGCCAGCAGCCCAGGAGGGCCAGCGGGAGTCTACAATGAGCAGTTCTTC. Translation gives CASSPGGPAGVYNEQFF.

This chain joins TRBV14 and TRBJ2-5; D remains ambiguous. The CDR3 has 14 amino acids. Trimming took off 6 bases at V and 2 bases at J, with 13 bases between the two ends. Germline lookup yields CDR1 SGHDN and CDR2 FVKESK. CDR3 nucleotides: TGTGCCAGCAGTCTTCAAGCGATACAAGAGACCCAGTACTTC. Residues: CASSLQAIQETQYF. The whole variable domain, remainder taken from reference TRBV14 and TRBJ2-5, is EAGVTQFPSHSVIEKGQTVTLRCDPISGHDNLYWYRRVMGKEIKFLLHFVKESKQDESGMPNNRFLAERTGGTYSTLKVQPAELEDSGVYFCASSLQAIQETQYFGPGTRLLVL.

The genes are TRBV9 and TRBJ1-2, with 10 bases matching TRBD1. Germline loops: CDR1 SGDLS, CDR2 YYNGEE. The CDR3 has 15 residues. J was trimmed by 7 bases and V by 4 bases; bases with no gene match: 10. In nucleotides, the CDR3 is TGTGCCAGCAGCCCCACCCCAGGACAGGGGGGTGGCTACACCTTC. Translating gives CASSPTPGQGGGYTF. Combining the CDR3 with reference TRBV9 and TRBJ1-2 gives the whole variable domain DSGVTQTPKHLITATGQRVTLRCSPRSGDLSVYWYQQSLDQGLQFLIQYYNGEERAKGNILERFSAQQFPDLHSELNLSSLELGDSALYFCASSPTPGQGGGYTFGSGTRLTVV.

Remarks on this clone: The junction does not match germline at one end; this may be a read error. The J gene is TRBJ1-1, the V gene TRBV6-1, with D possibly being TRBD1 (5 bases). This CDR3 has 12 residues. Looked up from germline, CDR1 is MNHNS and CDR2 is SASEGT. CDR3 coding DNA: TGTGCCAGCAGTCCGACGGGGGGTCCGTCACTCTTT. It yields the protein CASSPTGGPSLF.

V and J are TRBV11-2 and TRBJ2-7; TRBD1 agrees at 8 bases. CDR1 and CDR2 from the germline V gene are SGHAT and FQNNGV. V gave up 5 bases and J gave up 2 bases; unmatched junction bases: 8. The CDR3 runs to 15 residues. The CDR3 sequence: CASSKGTGQPYEQYF. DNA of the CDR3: TGTGCCAGCAGCAAAGGGACAGGACAACCCTACGAGCAGTACTTC.

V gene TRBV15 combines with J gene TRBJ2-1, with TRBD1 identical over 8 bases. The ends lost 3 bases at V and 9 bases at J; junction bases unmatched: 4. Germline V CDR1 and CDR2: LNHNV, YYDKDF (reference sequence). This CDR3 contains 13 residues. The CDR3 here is CATSRDRVSEQFF. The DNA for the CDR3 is TGTGCCACCAGCAGGGACAGGGTCAGTGAGCAGTTCTTC.

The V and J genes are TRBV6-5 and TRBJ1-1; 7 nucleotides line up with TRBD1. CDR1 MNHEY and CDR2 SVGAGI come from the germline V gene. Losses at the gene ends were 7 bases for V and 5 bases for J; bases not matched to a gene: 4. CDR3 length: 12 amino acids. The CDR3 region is CASKGRGTEAFF. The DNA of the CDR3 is TGTGCCAGCAAAGGCAGGGGGACTGAAGCTTTCTTT.

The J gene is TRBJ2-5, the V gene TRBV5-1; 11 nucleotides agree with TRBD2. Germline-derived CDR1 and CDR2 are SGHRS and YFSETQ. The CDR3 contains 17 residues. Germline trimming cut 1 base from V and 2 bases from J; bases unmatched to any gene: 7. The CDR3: CASSLIPGTSGQETQYF. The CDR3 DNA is TGCGCCAGCAGCTTGATCCCCGGGACTAGCGGTCAAGAGACCCAGTACTTC.

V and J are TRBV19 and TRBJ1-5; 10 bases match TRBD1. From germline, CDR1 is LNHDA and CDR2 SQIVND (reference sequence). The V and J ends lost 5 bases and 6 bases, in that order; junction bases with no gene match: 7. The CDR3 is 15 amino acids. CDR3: CASSPDRGLRQPQHF. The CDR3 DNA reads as TGTGCCAGTAGTCCGGACAGGGGGTTGCGTCAGCCCCAGCATTTT.

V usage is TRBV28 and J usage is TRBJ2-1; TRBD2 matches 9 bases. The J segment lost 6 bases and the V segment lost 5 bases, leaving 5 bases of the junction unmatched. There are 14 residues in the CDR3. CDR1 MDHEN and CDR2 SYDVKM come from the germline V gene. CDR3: CASSPSGLANEQFF. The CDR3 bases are TGTGCCAGCAGTCCCTCGGGACTAGCCAATGAGCAGTTCTTC.

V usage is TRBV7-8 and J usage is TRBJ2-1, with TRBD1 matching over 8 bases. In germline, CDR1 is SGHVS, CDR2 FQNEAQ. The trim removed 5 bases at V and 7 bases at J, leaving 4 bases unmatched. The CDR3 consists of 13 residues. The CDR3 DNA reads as TGTGCCAGCAGCCGGGACAGGTTAAATGAGCAGTTCTTC. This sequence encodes CASSRDRLNEQFF.

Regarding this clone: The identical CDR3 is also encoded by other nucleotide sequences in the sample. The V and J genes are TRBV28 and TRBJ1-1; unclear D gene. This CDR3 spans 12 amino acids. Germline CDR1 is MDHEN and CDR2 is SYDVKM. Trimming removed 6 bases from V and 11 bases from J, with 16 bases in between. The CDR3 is CASSLLRVSAFF. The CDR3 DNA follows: TGTGCCAGCAGCCTCCTGAGGGTCTCGGCTTTCTTT.

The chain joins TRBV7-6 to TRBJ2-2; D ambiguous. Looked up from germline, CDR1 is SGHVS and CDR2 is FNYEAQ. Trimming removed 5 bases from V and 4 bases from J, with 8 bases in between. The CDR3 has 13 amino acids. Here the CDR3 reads CASSLRLTGELFF. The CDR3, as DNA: TGTGCCAGCAGCCTGAGACTCACCGGGGAGCTGTTTTTT.

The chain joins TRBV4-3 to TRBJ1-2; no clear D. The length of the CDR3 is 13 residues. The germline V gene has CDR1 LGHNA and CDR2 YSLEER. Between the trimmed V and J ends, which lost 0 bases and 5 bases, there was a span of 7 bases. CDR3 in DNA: TGCGCCAGCAGCCAAGAGAGGGAATATGGCTACACCTTC. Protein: CASSQEREYGYTF.

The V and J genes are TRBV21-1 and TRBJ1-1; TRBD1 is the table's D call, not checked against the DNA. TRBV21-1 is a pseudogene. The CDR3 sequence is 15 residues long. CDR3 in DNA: TGTGCCAGCAGCAACTTTGCAGGGATTGGCACTGAAGCTTTCTTT. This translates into CASSNFAGIGTEAFF.

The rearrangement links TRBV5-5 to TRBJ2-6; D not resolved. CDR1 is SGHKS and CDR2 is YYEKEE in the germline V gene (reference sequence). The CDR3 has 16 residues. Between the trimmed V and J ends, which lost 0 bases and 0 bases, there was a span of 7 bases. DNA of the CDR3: TGTGCCAGCAGCTTGGATCCTAGCTCTGGGGCCAACGTCCTGACTTTC. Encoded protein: CASSLDPSSGANVLTF.

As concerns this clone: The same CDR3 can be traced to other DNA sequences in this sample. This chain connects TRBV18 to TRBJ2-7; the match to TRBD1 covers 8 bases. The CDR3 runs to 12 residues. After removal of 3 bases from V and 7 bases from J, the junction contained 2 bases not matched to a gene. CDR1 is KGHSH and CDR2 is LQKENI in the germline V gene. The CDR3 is CASSPDRVEQYF. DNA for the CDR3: TGTGCCAGCTCACCGGACAGGGTTGAGCAGTACTTC.